This T cell receptor beta chain was captured by sequencing in a study of monozygotic twins with inflammatory bowel disease. Used for each TCR library was around 3.5 ug of total RNA. TCRdb re-called the 5' RACE reads and gives one entry per CDR3 protein, without DNA. The repertoire table contains more than 300,000 distinct CDR3 sequences. CDR3 length: 15 amino acids. CDR1 and CDR2 from the germline V gene are MRHNA and SNTAGT. The chain couples TRBV6-4 to TRBJ2-5; the TCRdb call, TRBD2, lacks DNA for checking. The material sequenced was blood. This receptor was obtained from a human donor with ulcerative colitis or Crohn's disease, or a healthy co-twin of an affected twin (not recorded which). The CDR3 region is CASSETGLPQETQYF.